This TCR beta chain was identified in a study of T cells in localized non-small cell lung cancer. The CDR3 loop spans 13 amino acids. V shed 4 bases, J shed 6 bases, and the junction held 5 bases outside the gene matches. CDR1 and CDR2 (germline): PRHDT, FYEKMQ (reference sequence). Method: immunoSEQ multiplex PCR; TCRdb's copy keeps in-frame clones and lacks some. The repertoire holds 30,000 to 35,000 clones, with roughly 86% as singletons. The TCR originated in a woman between 40 and 69 years old with stage I lung adenocarcinoma. The sequenced sample was peripheral blood, obtained before any cancer treatment. The gene calls are TRBV13 and TRBJ1-2; TRBD1 agrees at 7 bases. CDR3 sequence reads: CASSYDRAHGYTF. CDR3 nucleotide sequence: TGTGCCAGCAGCTACGACAGGGCCCATGGCTACACCTTC.